This T cell receptor (beta chain) was recovered during a study of blood T cell repertoires in COVID-19. Per germline, CDR1 MNHEY and CDR2 SVGAGI. V lost 4 bases and J lost 4; bases outside the gene matches: 4. This CDR3 contains 15 residues. Libraries were prepared by immunoSEQ multiplex PCR; TCRdb keeps only in-frame clonotypes and omits some of them. In the table there are approximately 160,000 clones, over 80% of which are singletons. The source material was peripheral blood. The clonotype comes from a woman aged 55-70 years with acute or convalescent COVID-19. The chain joins TRBV6-5 to TRBJ2-2, with TRBD1 matching 9 bases. CDR3 in DNA: TGTGCCAGCAGTTTACAGGGGGCAGTCACCGGGGAGCTGTTTTTT. This gives the protein CASSLQGAVTGELFF.